This T cell receptor beta chain was obtained from a study of control samples from healthy donors and cancer patients. Clones were sequenced by immunoSEQ multiplex PCR, and TCRdb holds only the in-frame ones, with some missing. The table lists tens of thousands of clones, about nine tenths of them singletons, with 35% to 50% in the top ten. Per germline, CDR1 MNHEY and CDR2 SMNVEV (reference sequence). Trimming took 3 bases from V and 5 from J; bases not matched to a gene: 3. The CDR3 extends over 15 amino acids. The sequence came from a man aged 45-60 years with head and neck cancer. V gene TRBV27 combines with J gene TRBJ2-3; TRBD2 agrees at 12 bases. Sequenced material: PBMCs. CDR3 bases: TGTGCCAGCAGTTTCCGGACTAGCGGGAAAGATACGCAGTATTTT. Translated: CASSFRTSGKDTQYF.